This entry lists 17 T cell receptor beta chains sequenced from one sample in a study of metastatic and nonmetastatic thyroid tumors. Thyroid surgery had not been preceded by any treatment in any patient. TCRdb re-processed the PCR reads through MiXCR. The profile shows 85,000 to 95,000 clones, more than 12% of them singletons. The material sequenced was blood. Every receptor here comes from a female donor with papillary thyroid cancer or a benign thyroid nodule (not recorded which). Some clones in this sample may be carry-over from other donors' samples.

The genes are TRBV30 and TRBJ1-2; D is perhaps TRBD1 (5 bases). Germline loops: CDR1 GTSNPN, CDR2 SVGIG (reference sequence). V lost 7 bases, J lost 6 bases, and 27 bases lay in between. The CDR3 contains 16 residues. The CDR3: CAFSVILGTRGNGYTF. The CDR3 DNA reads TGTGCCTTTAGTGTAATCTTGGGGACTCGAGGGAATGGCTACACCTTC.

This clone has more than one count but fewer than ten. At one end the junction does not follow the germline gene, possibly because of a read error. V and J are TRBV6-2 or TRBV6-3 and TRBJ2-2, with TRBD2 matching over 7 bases. This CDR3 comprises 14 residues. Germline V lookup: CDR1 MNHEY, CDR2 SVGEGT. In nucleotides, the CDR3 is TGTGCCATCAGTAACGGGGGGTACACTGGGGAGCTGTTTTTT. Encoded protein: CAISNGGYTGELFF.

This clone was detected many times. The genes are TRBV18 and TRBJ1-2, with TRBD1 as a possible D gene (5 bases). The CDR3 is made up of 15 amino acids. V lost 6 bases and J 0 bases, leaving 14 bases between the germline ends. Germline CDR1 reads KGHSH; CDR2 reads LQKENI. The CDR3 loop is CASSRGDGANYGYTF. CDR3 nucleotides: TGTGCCAGCTCCCGGGGCGACGGAGCTAACTATGGCTACACCTTC. Together with reference TRBV18 and TRBJ1-2, the CDR3 gives the full variable domain: NAGVMQNPRHLVRRRGQEARLRCSPMKGHSHVYWYRQLPEEGLKFMVYLQKENIIDESGMPKERFSAEFPKEGPSILRIQQVVRGDSAAYFCASSRGDGANYGYTFGSGTRLTVV.

The rearrangement uses TRBV7-8 and TRBJ1-1, with D hard to call. Germline CDR1 is SGHVS and CDR2 is FQNEAQ. V lost 6 bases and J 2 bases, leaving 25 bases between the germline ends. This CDR3 region has 18 residues. CDR3 sequence: CASSPEDHGVRRNTEAFF. DNA of the CDR3: TGTGCCAGCAGTCCGGAGGATCACGGCGTGAGGAGAAACACTGAAGCTTTCTTT.

This clone was counted many times. The chain combines TRBV2 with TRBJ2-1; 9 nucleotides match TRBD2. Germline CDR1 reads SNHLY; CDR2 reads FYNNEI. This CDR3 spans 15 amino acids. J was trimmed by 10 bases and V by 6 bases; bases with no gene match: 13. The CDR3 sequence: CASRETSGTPREQFF. The CDR3 DNA is TGTGCCAGCAGGGAGACTAGCGGTACTCCTCGGGAGCAGTTCTTC.

This clone was picked up many times. The chain links TRBV2 to TRBJ2-1, with TRBD2 matching 9 bases. The CDR3 is made up of 15 amino acids. Germline CDR1 reads SNHLY; CDR2 reads FYNNEI. V trimming: 2 bases; J trimming: 6 bases; junction bases outside the gene matches: 5. CDR3 region: CASSELGGGVNEQFF. The CDR3 nucleotides read TGTGCCAGCAGTGAATTGGGCGGGGGGGTCAATGAGCAGTTCTTC. Together with reference TRBV2 and TRBJ2-1, the CDR3 gives the full variable domain: EPEVTQTPSHQVTQMGQEVILRCVPISNHLYFYWYRQILGQKVEFLVSFYNNEISEKSEIFDDQFSVERPDGSNFTLKIRSTKLEDSAMYFCASSELGGGVNEQFFGPGTRLTVL.

Many counts were recorded for this clone. V is TRBV30 and J is TRBJ2-6, with unresolved D. This CDR3 contains 11 residues. V shed 1 base and J shed 5 bases, with 0 bases lying between them. Germline V lookup: CDR1 GTSNPN, CDR2 SVGIG (reference sequence). The DNA for the CDR3 is TGTGCCTGGAGTGGGGCCAACGTCCTGACTTTC. Encoded protein: CAWSGANVLTF. The full variable domain, with the rest looked up from reference TRBV30 and TRBJ2-6, is SQTIHQWPATLVQPVGSPLSLECTVEGTSNPNLYWYRQAAGRGLQLLFYSVGIGQISSEVPQNLSASRPQDRQFILSSKKLLLSDSGFYLCAWSGANVLTFGAGSRLTVL.

Remarks on this clone: This may arise from a read error, as a much more abundant clone is one base away. The chain joins TRBV9 to TRBJ2-5, with TRBD2 matching 8 bases. The V gene's germline CDR1 is SGDLS and CDR2 YYNGEE. The CDR3 sequence is 16 residues long. This chain's CDR3 is CASRVGDSGDQETQYF. CDR3 nucleotides: TGTGCCAGCAGGGTAGGGGATAGCGGGGACCAAGAGACCCAGTACTTC.

This clone was detected many times. The rearrangement joins TRBV20-1 to TRBJ1-1, with D possibly being TRBD1 (5 bases). V lost 3 bases, J lost 10 bases, and 9 bases lay in between. Germline V gene data show CDR1 as DFQATT and CDR2 as SNEGSKA (reference sequence). The CDR3 contains 10 residues. CDR3 coding DNA: TGCAGTGCTAGTTCCGGGGCAGCTTTCTTT. It translates to CSASSGAAFF.

In its sample, this clone was seen many times. The genes are TRBV15 and TRBJ2-5; D might be TRBD1 (7 bases). CDR1 and CDR2 from the germline V gene are LNHNV and YYDKDF (reference sequence). This CDR3 is built from 14 residues. Deletions cut 8 bases from V and 2 bases from J, with 15 bases between. CDR3 in amino acids: CATLRRGLQETQYF. The CDR3 DNA sequence: TGTGCCACCCTACGGAGGGGGCTTCAAGAGACCCAGTACTTC.

As for this clone: A much more abundant neighbour one base away suggests this may be a read error. V gene TRBV15 combines with J gene TRBJ1-4, with D maybe TRBD1 (5 bases). V lost 6 bases, J lost 6 bases, and 14 bases lay in between. This CDR3 is 14 amino acids long. Germline V lookup: CDR1 LNHNV, CDR2 YYDKDF (reference sequence). The CDR3 coding sequence is TGTGCCACCAGGGGAATGGGGCAGGATGAAAAACTGTTTTTT. Translated, it gives CATRGMGQDEKLFF.

This clone came up many times. The genes are TRBV28 and TRBJ1-2; D is perhaps TRBD1 (5 bases). The germline V gene encodes CDR1 MDHEN and CDR2 SYDVKM. V shed 2 bases and J shed 2 bases, with 12 bases lying between them. This CDR3 region has 15 residues. The CDR3: CASSLDVRANYGYTF. The CDR3 DNA sequence: TGTGCCAGCAGTTTAGATGTCAGGGCAAACTATGGCTACACCTTC.

On this clone: The junction shows a germline mismatch at one end, possibly a read error. CDR3 protein: CASGLVAGRSQETQYF. For the CDR3, the DNA is TGTGCCAGCGGCTTGGTGGCCGGACGTTCCCAAGAGACCCAGTACTTC. This chain uses TRBV5-6 with TRBJ2-5; no clear D gene. The CDR3 is made up of 16 amino acids. Germline CDR1 SGHDT, CDR2 YYEEEE.

This clone showed up just a few times. A much larger clonotype is one base distant, so this may be a read error. This chain joins TRBV20-1 and TRBJ2-7; D tentatively reads TRBD1 or TRBD2 (6 bases each). CDR1 DFQATT and CDR2 SNEGSKA come from the germline V gene (reference sequence). This CDR3 has 11 amino acids. The V gene lost 2 bases and the J gene lost 10 bases, with 12 bases spanning the gap. The CDR3 nucleotides read TGCAGTGCTAGAACTGGCGGGACACAGTACTTC. Its translation is CSARTGGTQYF.

This clone was seen a handful of times. The sample holds other DNA sequences that translate to the same CDR3. This chain's CDR3 is CAGSRRDRPYEQYF. Written as DNA, the CDR3 is TGTGCCGGAAGCCGAAGGGACAGACCCTACGAGCAGTACTTC. The chain uses TRBV28 and TRBJ2-7; 7 nucleotides match TRBD1. This CDR3 has 14 residues. Germline assignment: CDR1 MDHEN and CDR2 SYDVKM. Unmatched junction bases numbered 12, after V lost 11 bases and J lost 2 bases.

Notes on this clone: It is likely a read error, because the conserved phenylalanine at the end of the CDR3 is missing. The chain joins TRBV6-2 or TRBV6-3 to TRBJ1-2; D is unresolved. In germline, CDR1 is MNHEY, CDR2 SVGEGT. The length of the CDR3 is 15 residues. Trimming stripped 0 bases from V and 0 bases from J, with 8 bases between. CDR3 region: CASSYSGSTNYGYTL. The CDR3 DNA reads TGTGCCAGCAGTTACTCAGGATCAACTAACTATGGCTACACCCTC.

The table lists this clone with many counts. V and J are TRBV6-1 and TRBJ2-1; 7 bases align to TRBD1. Germline V gene data show CDR1 as MNHNS and CDR2 as SASEGT. V shed 6 bases, J shed 3 bases, and the junction held 8 bases outside the gene matches. CDR3 length equals 15 residues. In DNA, the CDR3 is TGTGCCAGCAGACCCCGGGACAGCCTCTACAATGAGCAGTTCTTC. Encoded protein: CASRPRDSLYNEQFF.